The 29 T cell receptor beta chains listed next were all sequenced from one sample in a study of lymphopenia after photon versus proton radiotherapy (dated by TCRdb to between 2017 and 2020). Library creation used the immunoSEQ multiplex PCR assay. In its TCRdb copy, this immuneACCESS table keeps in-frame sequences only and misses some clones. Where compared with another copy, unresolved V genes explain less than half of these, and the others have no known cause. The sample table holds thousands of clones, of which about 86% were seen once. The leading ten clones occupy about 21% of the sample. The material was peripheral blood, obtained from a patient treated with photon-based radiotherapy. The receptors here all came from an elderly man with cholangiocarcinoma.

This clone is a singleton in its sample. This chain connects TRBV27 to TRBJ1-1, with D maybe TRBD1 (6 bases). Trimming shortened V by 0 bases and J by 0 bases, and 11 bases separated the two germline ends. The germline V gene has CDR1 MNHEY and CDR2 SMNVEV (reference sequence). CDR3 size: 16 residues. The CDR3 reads CASSLSRDRMNTEAFF. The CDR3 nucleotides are TGTGCCAGCAGTTTATCGAGAGACAGGATGAACACTGAAGCTTTCTTT.

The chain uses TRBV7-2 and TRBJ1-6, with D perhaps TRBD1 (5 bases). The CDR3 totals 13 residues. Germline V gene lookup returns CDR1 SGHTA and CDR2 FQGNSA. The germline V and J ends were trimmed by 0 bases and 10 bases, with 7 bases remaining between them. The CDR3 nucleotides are TGTGCCAGCAGCTTAGCGGGGGACTCACCCCTCCACTTT. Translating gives CASSLAGDSPLHF.

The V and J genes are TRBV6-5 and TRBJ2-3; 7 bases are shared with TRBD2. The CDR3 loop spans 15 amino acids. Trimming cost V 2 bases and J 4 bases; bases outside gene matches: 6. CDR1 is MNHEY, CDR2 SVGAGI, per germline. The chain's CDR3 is CASSYGGVDADTQYF. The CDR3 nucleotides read TGTGCCAGCAGTTACGGGGGGGTCGATGCAGATACGCAGTATTTT.

CDR3 DNA sequence: TGCGCCAGCAGCTCAGGAACGACAGATACGCAGTATTTT. Translated, it gives CASSSGTTDTQYF. The chain links TRBV5-1 to TRBJ2-3; no clear D. The CDR3 sequence is 13 residues long. Germline CDR1 SGHRS, CDR2 YFSETQ. V lost 3 bases, J lost 3 bases, and 8 bases lay in between.

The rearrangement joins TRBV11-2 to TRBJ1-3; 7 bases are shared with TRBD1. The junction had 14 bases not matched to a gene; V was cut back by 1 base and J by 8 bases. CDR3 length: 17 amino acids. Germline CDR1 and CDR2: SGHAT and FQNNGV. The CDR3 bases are TGTGCCAGCAGCTTAGTTTCCCCAGACAGGGTCGGTGACACCATATATTTT. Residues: CASSLVSPDRVGDTIYF. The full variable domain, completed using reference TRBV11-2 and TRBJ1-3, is EAGVAQSPRYKIIEKRQSVAFWCNPISGHATLYWYQQILGQGPKLLIQFQNNGVVDDSQLPKDRFSAERLKGVDSTLKIQPAKLEDSAVYLCASSLVSPDRVGDTIYFGEGSWLTVV.

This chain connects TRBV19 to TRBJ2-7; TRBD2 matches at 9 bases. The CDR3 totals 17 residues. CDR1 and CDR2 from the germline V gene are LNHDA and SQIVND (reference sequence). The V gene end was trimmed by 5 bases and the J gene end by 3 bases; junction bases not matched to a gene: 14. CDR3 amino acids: CASSRRGGGSGGYEQYF. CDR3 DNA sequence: TGTGCCAGTAGTCGTCGCGGAGGGGGTAGCGGGGGCTACGAGCAGTACTTC.

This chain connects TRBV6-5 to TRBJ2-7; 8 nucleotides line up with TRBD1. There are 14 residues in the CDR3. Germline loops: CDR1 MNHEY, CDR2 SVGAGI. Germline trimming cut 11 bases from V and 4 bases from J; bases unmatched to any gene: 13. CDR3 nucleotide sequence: TGTGCCTGCCACGAGACAGGGGCATCTTACGAGCAGTACTTC. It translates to CACHETGASYEQYF.

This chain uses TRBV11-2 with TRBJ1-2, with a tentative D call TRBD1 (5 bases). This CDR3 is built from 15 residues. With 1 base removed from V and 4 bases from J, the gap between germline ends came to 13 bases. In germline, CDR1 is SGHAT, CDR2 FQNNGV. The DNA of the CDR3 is TGTGCCAGCAGCTTAGTTCGGGGCTGGAGCTATGGCTACACCTTC. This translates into CASSLVRGWSYGYTF. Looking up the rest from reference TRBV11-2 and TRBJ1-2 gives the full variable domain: EAGVAQSPRYKIIEKRQSVAFWCNPISGHATLYWYQQILGQGPKLLIQFQNNGVVDDSQLPKDRFSAERLKGVDSTLKIQPAKLEDSAVYLCASSLVRGWSYGYTFGSGTRLTVV.

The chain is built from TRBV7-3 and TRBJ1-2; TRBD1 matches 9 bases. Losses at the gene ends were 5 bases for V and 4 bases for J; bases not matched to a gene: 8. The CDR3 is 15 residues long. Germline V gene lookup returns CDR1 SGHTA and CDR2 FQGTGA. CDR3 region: CASSTSKQGAYGYTF. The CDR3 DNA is TGTGCCAGCAGCACCTCAAAACAGGGGGCCTATGGCTACACCTTC.

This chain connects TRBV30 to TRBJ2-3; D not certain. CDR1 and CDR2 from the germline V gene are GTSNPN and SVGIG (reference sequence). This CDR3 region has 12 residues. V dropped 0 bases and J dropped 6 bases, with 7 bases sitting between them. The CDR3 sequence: CAWSVARDTQYF. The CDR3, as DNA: TGTGCCTGGAGTGTAGCCAGGGATACGCAGTATTTT.

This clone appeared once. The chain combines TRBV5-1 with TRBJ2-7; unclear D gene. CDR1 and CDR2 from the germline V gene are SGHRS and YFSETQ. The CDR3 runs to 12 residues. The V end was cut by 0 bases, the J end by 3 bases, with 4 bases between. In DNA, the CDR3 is TGCGCCAGCAGCTTGGGCGGCTACGAGCAGTACTTC. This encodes CASSLGGYEQYF. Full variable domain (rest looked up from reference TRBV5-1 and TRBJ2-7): KAGVTQTPRYLIKTRGQQVTLSCSPISGHRSVSWYQQTPGQGLQFLFEYFSETQRNKGNFPGRFSGRQFSNSRSEMNVSTLELGDSALYLCASSLGGYEQYFGPGTRLTVT.

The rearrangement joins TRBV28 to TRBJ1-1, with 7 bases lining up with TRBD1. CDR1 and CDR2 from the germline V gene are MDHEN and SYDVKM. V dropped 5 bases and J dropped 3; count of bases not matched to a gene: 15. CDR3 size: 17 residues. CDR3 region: CASSPRQGSTPYTEAFF. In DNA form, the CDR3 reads TGTGCCAGCAGTCCTCGACAGGGCTCAACCCCTTACACTGAAGCTTTCTTT.

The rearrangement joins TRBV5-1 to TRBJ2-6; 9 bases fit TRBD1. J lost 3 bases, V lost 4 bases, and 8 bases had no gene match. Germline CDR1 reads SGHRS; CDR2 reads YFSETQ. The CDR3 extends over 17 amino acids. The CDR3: CASSRSGQGDGANVLTF. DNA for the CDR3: TGCGCCAGCAGCCGATCGGGACAGGGAGATGGGGCCAACGTCCTGACTTTC. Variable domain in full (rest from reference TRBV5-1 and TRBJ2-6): KAGVTQTPRYLIKTRGQQVTLSCSPISGHRSVSWYQQTPGQGLQFLFEYFSETQRNKGNFPGRFSGRQFSNSRSEMNVSTLELGDSALYLCASSRSGQGDGANVLTFGAGSRLTVL.

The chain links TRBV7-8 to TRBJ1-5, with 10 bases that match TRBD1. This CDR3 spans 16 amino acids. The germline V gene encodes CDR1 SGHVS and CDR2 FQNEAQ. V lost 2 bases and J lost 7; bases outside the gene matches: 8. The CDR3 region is CASSLHRDRGRQPQHF. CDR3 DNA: TGTGCCAGCAGCTTACACCGGGACAGGGGAAGGCAGCCCCAGCATTTT.

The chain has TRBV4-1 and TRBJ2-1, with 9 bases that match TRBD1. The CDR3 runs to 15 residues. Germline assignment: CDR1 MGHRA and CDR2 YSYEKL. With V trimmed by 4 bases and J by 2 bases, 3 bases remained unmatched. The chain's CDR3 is CASSRGQGTYNEQFF. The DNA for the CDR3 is TGCGCCAGCAGCCGCGGACAGGGGACCTACAATGAGCAGTTCTTC.

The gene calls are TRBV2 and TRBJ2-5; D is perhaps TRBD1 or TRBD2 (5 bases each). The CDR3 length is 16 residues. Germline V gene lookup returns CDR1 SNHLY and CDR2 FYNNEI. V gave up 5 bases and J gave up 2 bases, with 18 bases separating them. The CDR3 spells CASSYNRDPPQETQYF. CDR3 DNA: TGTGCCAGCAGTTATAATCGGGACCCCCCTCAAGAGACCCAGTACTTC.

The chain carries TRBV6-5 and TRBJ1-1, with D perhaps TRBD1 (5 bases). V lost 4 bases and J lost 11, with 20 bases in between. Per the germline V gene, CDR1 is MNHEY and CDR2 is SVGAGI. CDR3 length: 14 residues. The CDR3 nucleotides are TGTGCCAGCAGTTCCTCGGACACGGTTTTGTGGGCTTTCTTT. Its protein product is CASSSSDTVLWAFF.

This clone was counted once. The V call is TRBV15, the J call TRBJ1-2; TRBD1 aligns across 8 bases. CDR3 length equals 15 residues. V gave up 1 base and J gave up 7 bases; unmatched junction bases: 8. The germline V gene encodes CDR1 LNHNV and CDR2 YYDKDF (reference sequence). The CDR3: CATSRGTQGESGYTF. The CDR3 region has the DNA TGTGCCACCAGCAGAGGAACACAGGGGGAGAGTGGCTACACCTTC.

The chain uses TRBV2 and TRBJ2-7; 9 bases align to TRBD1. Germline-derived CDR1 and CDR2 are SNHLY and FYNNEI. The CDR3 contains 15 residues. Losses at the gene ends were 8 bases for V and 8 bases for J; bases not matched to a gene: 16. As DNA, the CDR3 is TGTGCCAGCTCCCTCCTGGGACAGGGAAACACGCAGCAGTACTTC. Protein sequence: CASSLLGQGNTQQYF.

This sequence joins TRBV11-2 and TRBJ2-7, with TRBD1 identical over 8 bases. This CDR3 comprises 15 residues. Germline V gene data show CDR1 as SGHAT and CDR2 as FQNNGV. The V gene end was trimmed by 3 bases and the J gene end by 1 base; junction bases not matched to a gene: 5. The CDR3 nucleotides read TGTGCCAGCAGCTTGTGGACAGGGCCATCCTACGAGCAGTACTTC. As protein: CASSLWTGPSYEQYF.

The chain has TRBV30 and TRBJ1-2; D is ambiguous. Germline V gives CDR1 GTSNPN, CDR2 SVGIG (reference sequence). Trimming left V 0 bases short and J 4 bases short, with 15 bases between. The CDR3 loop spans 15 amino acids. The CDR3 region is CAWSVLTGWAYGYTF. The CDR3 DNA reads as TGTGCCTGGAGTGTATTAACGGGGTGGGCCTATGGCTACACCTTC.

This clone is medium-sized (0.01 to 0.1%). As DNA, the CDR3 is TGTGCCAGCAGTTTACGAGGGACAGGGGATCCCTATGGCTACACCTTC. This gives the protein CASSLRGTGDPYGYTF. The V and J genes are TRBV28 and TRBJ1-2; 10 positions agree with TRBD1. The CDR3 length is 16 residues. The germline V gene encodes CDR1 MDHEN and CDR2 SYDVKM. Trimming at V came to 2 bases and at J to 4 bases, leaving 7 bases not matched to a gene.

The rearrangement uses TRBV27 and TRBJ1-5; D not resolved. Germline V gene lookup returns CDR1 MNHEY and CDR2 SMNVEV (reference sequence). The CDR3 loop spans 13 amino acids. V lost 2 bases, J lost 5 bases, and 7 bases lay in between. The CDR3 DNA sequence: TGTGCCAGCAGTTTACGGCTCGATCAGCCCCAGCATTTT. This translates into CASSLRLDQPQHF.

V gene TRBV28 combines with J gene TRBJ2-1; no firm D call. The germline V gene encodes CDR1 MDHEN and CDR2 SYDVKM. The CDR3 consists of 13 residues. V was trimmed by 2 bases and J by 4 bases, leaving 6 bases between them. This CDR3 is CASSLRLYNEQFF. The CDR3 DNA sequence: TGTGCCAGCAGTTTAAGGCTTTACAATGAGCAGTTCTTC.

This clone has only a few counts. CDR3 sequence reads: CASSSQKSSYEQYF. Here the CDR3 DNA reads TGTGCCAGCAGTAGCCAGAAGAGCTCCTACGAGCAGTACTTC. V usage is TRBV6-5 and J usage is TRBJ2-7; D is unresolved. CDR1 and CDR2 from the germline V gene are MNHEY and SVGAGI. V was clipped by 5 bases and J by 0 bases, with 11 bases between them. The CDR3 runs to 14 residues.

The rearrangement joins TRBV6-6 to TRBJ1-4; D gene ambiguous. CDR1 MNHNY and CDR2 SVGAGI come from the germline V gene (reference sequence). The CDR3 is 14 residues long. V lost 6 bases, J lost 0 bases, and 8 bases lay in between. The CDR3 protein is CASSSPATNEKLFF. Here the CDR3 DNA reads TGTGCCAGCAGCTCCCCGGCAACTAATGAAAAACTGTTTTTT.

CDR3: CASSPLSTFTEAFF. The CDR3, as DNA: TGTGCCAGCTCACCACTTTCAACCTTCACTGAAGCTTTCTTT. The V and J genes are TRBV18 and TRBJ1-1; D is uncertain. CDR3 length: 14 amino acids. V was pared by 1 base and J by 4 bases, with 10 bases between. CDR1 is KGHSH and CDR2 is LQKENI in the germline V gene.

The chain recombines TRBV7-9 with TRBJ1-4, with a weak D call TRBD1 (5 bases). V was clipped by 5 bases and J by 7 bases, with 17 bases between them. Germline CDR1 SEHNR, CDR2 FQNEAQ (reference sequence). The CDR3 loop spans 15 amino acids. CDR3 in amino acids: CASSPTGGGGEKLFF. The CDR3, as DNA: TGTGCCAGCAGCCCCACCGGGGGTGGGGGTGAAAAACTGTTTTTT.

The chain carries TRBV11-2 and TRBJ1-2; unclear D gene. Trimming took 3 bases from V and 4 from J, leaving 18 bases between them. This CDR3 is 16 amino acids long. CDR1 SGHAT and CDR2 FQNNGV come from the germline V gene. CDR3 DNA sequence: TGTGCCAGCAGCTTTGGCCTTTCGGGGTTCCTCTATGGCTACACCTTC. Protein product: CASSFGLSGFLYGYTF.